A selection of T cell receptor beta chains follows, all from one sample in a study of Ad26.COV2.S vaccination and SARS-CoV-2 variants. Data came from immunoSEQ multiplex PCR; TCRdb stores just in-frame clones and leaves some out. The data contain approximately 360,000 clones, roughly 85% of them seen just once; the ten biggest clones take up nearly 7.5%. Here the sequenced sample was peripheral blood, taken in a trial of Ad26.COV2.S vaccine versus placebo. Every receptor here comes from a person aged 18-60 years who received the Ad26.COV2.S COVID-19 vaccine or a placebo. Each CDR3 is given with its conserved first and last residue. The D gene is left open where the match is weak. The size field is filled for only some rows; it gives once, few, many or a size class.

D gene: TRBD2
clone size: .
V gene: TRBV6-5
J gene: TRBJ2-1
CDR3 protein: CASVTSGRGNEQFF
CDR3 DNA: TGTGCCAGCGTAACTAGCGGGAGAGGTAATGAGCAGTTCTTC

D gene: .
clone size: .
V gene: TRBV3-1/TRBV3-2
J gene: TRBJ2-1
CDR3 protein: CASSRLKAEQFF
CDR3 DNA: TGTGCCAGCAGCCGGCTTAAAGCTGAGCAGTTCTTC

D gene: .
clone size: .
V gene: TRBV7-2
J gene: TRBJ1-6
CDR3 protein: CASSPRTDNSPLHF
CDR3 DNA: TGTGCCAGCAGCCCTAGGACAGATAATTCACCCCTCCACTTT

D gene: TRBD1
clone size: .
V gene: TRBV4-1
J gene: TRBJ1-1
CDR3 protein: CASSLDRGDTEAFF
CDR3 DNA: TGCGCCAGCAGTCTAGACAGGGGTGACACTGAAGCTTTCTTT

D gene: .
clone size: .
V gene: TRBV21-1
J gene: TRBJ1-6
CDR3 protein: CASSTRPNWNSPLHF
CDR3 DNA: TGTGCCAGCAGCACACGGCCCAACTGGAATTCACCCCTCCACTTT

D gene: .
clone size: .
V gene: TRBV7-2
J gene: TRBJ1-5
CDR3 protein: CASSLWTWQPQHF
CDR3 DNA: TGTGCCAGCAGCTTATGGACTTGGCAGCCCCAGCATTTT

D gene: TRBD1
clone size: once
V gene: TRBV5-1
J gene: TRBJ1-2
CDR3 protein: CASSLDGTGDGYTF
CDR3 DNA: TGCGCCAGCAGCTTGGACGGGACAGGGGATGGCTACACCTTC

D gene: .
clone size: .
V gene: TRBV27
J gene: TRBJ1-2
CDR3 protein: CASSSAGVGYTF
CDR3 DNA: TGTGCCAGCAGTTCGGCGGGGGTGGGCTACACCTTC

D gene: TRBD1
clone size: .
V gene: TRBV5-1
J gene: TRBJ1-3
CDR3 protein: CASSLTTRGASTIYF
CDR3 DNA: TGCGCCAGCAGCTTAACGACCAGGGGGGCCAGTACCATATATTTT

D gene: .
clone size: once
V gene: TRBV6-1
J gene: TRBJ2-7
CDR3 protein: CASSEAREIGEQYF
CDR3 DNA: TGTGCCAGCAGTGAAGCCCGGGAGATTGGGGAGCAGTACTTC

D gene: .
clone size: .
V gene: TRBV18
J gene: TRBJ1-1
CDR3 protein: CASSPNSGSTEAFF
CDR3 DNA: TGTGCCAGCTCACCAAACTCAGGGAGTACTGAAGCTTTCTTT

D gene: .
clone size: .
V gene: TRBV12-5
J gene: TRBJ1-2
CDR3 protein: CASGFYGYTF
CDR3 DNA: TGTGCTAGTGGTTTTTATGGCTACACCTTC

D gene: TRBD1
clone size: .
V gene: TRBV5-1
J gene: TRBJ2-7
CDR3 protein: CASSLAGQGLDEQYF
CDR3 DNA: TGCGCCAGCAGCTTGGCGGGACAGGGTTTAGACGAGCAGTACTTC

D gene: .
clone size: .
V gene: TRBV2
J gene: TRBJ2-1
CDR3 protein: CASSREGGEAYNEQFF
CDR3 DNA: TGTGCCAGCAGTCGAGAGGGGGGAGAGGCCTACAATGAGCAGTTCTTC

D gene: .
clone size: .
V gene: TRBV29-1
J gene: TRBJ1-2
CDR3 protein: CSAAGQTNYGYTF
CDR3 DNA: TGCAGCGCGGCAGGACAGACGAACTATGGCTACACCTTC

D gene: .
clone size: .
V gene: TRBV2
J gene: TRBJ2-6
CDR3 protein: CASSSLNSGANVLTF
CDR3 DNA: TGTGCCAGCTCCTCCCTGAACTCTGGGGCCAACGTCCTGACTTTC

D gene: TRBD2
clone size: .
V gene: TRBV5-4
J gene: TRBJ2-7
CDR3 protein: CASSPGLAGVREQYF
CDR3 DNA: TGTGCCAGCAGCCCCGGACTAGCGGGAGTTCGGGAGCAGTACTTC

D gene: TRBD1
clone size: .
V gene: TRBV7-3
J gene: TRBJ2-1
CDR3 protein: CASSPVARGLGEQFF
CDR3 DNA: TGTGCCAGCAGCCCAGTCGCGAGGGGGCTCGGTGAGCAGTTCTTC

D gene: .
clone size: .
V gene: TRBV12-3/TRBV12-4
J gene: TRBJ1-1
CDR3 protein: CASSHLATGAFF
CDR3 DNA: TGTGCCAGCAGTCACCTCGCGACCGGAGCTTTCTTT

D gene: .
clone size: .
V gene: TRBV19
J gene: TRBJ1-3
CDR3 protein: CASRGSGNTIYF
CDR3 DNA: TGTGCCAGTAGGGGCTCTGGAAACACCATATATTTT

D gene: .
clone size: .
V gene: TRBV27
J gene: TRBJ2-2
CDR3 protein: CASSSPRGANTGELFF
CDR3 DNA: TGTGCCAGCAGTTCACCCCGGGGTGCGAACACCGGGGAGCTGTTTTTT

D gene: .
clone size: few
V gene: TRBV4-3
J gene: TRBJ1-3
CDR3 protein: CASSQGLDRSGNTIYF
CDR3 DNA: TGCGCCAGCAGCCAGGGGCTCGACCGCTCTGGAAACACCATATATTTT

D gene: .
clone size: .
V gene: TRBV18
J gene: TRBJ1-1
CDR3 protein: CASSPAGGMNTEAFF
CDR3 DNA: TGTGCCAGCTCACCCGCGGGGGGCATGAACACTGAAGCTTTCTTT

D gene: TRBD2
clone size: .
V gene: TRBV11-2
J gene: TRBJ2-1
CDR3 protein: CASSLGPGGHGNEQFF
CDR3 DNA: TGTGCCAGCAGCTTAGGACCGGGGGGGCACGGAAATGAGCAGTTCTTC

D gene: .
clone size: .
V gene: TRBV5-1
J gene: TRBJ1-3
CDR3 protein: CASSLRGSQGSGNTIYF
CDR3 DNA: TGCGCCAGCAGCTTGCGAGGGTCGCAGGGGTCTGGAAACACCATATATTTT

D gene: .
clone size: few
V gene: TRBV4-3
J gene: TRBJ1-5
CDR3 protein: CASSPNRQNNQPQHF
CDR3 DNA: TGCGCCAGCAGCCCCAACCGACAGAACAATCAGCCCCAGCATTTT

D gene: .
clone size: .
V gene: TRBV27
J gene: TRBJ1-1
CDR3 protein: CASSLETGFEAFF
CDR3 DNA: TGTGCCAGCAGTTTAGAGACAGGTTTTGAAGCTTTCTTT

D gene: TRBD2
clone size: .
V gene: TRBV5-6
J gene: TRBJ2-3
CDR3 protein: CASSRSGATQYF
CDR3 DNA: TGTGCCAGCAGCCGTAGCGGGGCGACGCAGTATTTT

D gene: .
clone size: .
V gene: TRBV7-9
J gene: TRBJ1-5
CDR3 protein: CASSPGTVGQPQHF
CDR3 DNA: TGTGCCAGCAGCCCTGGAACAGTAGGACAGCCCCAGCATTTT

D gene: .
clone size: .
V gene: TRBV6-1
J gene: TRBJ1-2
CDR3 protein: CASSERLRGGYTF
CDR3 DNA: TGTGCCAGCAGTGAAAGACTGAGAGGTGGCTACACCTTC

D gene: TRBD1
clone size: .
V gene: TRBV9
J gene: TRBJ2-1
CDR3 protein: CASSPQGDSYNEQFF
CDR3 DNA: TGTGCCAGCAGCCCCCAGGGGGACTCCTACAATGAGCAGTTCTTC

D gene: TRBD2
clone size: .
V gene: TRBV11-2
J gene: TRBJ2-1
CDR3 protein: CASRKVAGPHEQFF
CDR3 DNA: TGTGCCAGCAGAAAAGTAGCGGGTCCACATGAGCAGTTCTTC

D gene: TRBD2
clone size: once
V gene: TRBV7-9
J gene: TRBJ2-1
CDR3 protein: CASISGGVSSSYNEQFF
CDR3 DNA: TGTGCCAGCATCTCCGGGGGGGTGAGTAGCTCCTACAATGAGCAGTTCTTC

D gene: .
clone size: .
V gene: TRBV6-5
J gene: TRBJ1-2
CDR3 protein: CASSYEGGYSYGYTF
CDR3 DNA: TGTGCCAGCAGTTACGAAGGGGGTTACAGCTATGGCTACACCTTC

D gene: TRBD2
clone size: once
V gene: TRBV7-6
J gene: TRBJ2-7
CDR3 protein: CASSPGTSPSYEQYF
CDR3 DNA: TGTGCCAGCAGCCCGGGGACTAGCCCCTCCTACGAGCAGTACTTC

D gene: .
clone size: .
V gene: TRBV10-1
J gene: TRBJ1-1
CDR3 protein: CASSESNRATEAFF
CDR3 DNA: TGCGCCAGCAGTGAGTCGAATAGGGCAACTGAAGCTTTCTTT

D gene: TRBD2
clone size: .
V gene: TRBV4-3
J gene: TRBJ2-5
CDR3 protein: CASSQATGGLYQETQYF
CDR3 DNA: TGCGCCAGCAGCCAAGCCACGGGGGGGCTCTACCAAGAGACCCAGTACTTC

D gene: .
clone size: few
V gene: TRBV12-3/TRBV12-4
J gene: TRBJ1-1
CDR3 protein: CASSLTENTEAFF
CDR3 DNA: TGTGCCAGCAGTTTAACAGAGAACACTGAAGCTTTCTTT

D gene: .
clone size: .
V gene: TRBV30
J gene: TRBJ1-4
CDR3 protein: CAWTPWDGGKLFF
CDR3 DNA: TGTGCCTGGACCCCCTGGGACGGAGGAAAACTGTTTTTT

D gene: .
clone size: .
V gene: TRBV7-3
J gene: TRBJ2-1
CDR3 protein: CASSLTPGTLILF
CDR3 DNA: TGTGCCAGCAGCTTAACCCCCGGGACATTGATCCTCTTC

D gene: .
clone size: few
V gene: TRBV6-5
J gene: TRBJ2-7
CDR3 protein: CASSYSRWHEQYF
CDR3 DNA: TGTGCCAGCAGTTACTCGCGTTGGCACGAGCAGTACTTC

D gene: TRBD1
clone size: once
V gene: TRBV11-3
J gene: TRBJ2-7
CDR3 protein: CASTKQGDISYEQYF
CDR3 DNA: TGTGCCAGTACCAAACAGGGGGACATCTCCTACGAGCAGTACTTC

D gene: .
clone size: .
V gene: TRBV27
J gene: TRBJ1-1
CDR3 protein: CASRDGGMNTEAFF
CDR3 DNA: TGTGCCAGCCGGGACGGTGGAATGAACACTGAAGCTTTCTTT